These T cell receptor beta chains were read from a single sample in a study of shared clonotypes between healthy human individuals. Produced via immunoSEQ multiplex PCR; TCRdb's table is partial and in-frame only. The sample contains a few million clones, approximately 95% of which appear only once. Specimen: naive CD4+ T cells from PBMCs. These receptors were collected from a man between 18 and 35 years old in good health. Some clones in this sample may be carry-over from other donors' samples. CDR3s include the opening cysteine and the closing phenylalanine or tryptophan. A D gene is named only where the DNA matches it firmly. Only part of the rows carry a size: once, few, many, or a class if the clone is expanded.

D gene	clone size	V gene	J gene	CDR3 DNA	CDR3 protein
NA	NA	TRBV5-4	TRBJ2-2	TGTGCCAGCAGCTCGCCTGACAGAGCCACCGGGGAGCTGTTTTTT	CASSSPDRATGELFF
NA	few	TRBV21-1	TRBJ2-1	TGTGCCAGCAGCAAAAGGGGGACCGGCTGGGCTTCCGTCAATGAGCAGTTCTTC	CASSKRGTGWASVNEQFF
NA	NA	TRBV5-1	TRBJ1-1	TGCGCCAGCAGCTTGGGATTGAACACTGAAGCTTTCTTT	CASSLGLNTEAFF
NA	NA	TRBV2	TRBJ1-1	TGTGCCAGCAGTGAAGGGGCGCGGAACACTGAAGCTTTCTTT	CASSEGARNTEAFF
NA	NA	TRBV7-2	TRBJ2-1	TGTGCCAGCAGCTTAGGAGGTGGCGAGCAGTTCTTC	CASSLGGGEQFF
TRBD1	NA	TRBV5-1	TRBJ2-4	TGCGCCAGCAGCTTAGGTTCGGGACAGGGGGGTGCCAAAAACATTCAGTACTTC	CASSLGSGQGGAKNIQYF
NA	NA	TRBV28	TRBJ1-3	TGTGCCAGCAGTTTATCAGGGCCCACCATATATTTT	CASSLSGPTIYF
NA	NA	TRBV5-1	TRBJ2-3	TGCGCCAGCAGCTTGGCGGGAGCAAGAGATACGCAGTATTTT	CASSLAGARDTQYF
NA	NA	TRBV27	TRBJ1-1	TGTGCCAGCAGTTTATCGAGGGGCAGCAGGAACACTGAAGCTTTCTTT	CASSLSRGSRNTEAFF
NA	NA	TRBV7-3	TRBJ2-5	TGTGCCAGCAGCTTAACCTGGAAGGAGACCCAGTACTTC	CASSLTWKETQYF
TRBD1	NA	TRBV28	TRBJ2-1	TGTGCCAGCAGTTGGGGACAGAGATACAATGAGCAGTTCTTC	CASSWGQRYNEQFF
NA	NA	TRBV27	TRBJ1-1	TGTGCCAGCAGTTTATCAGGGATGGGCACTGAAGCTTTCTTT	CASSLSGMGTEAFF
NA	NA	TRBV5-1	TRBJ2-7	TGCGCCAGCAGCCCAACAGCCCCTGGCTACGAGCAGTACTTC	CASSPTAPGYEQYF
TRBD2	NA	TRBV2	TRBJ2-7	TGTGCCAGCACTCGGGAGGTTCCCTACGAGCAGTACTTC	CASTREVPYEQYF
NA	NA	TRBV6-1	TRBJ2-7	TGTGCCAGCAGGATTACCCAGGGGGGCGAGCAGTACTTC	CASRITQGGEQYF
NA	NA	TRBV9	TRBJ2-1	TGTGCCAGCAGCGTAGGTCTAGAGGACAATGAGCAGTTCTTC	CASSVGLEDNEQFF
TRBD1	NA	TRBV5-1	TRBJ1-5	TGCGCCAGCAGCATCGGGACAGTGGGCAATCAGCCCCAGCATTTT	CASSIGTVGNQPQHF
NA	NA	TRBV5-4	TRBJ2-7	TGTGCCAGCAGCTTGGATGTAGCGGCCTACGAGCAGTACTTC	CASSLDVAAYEQYF
TRBD2	NA	TRBV7-8	TRBJ2-5	TGTGCCAGCAGAGGGACGGGGAGCGGGAGGGCCGCAGAGACCCAGTACTTC	CASRGTGSGRAAETQYF
NA	NA	TRBV6-6	TRBJ1-1	TGTGCCAGCACCCAAATCCGGGGGACCCCGAACACTGAAGCTTTCTTT	CASTQIRGTPNTEAFF
NA	NA	TRBV6-6	TRBJ2-7	TGTGCCAGCAGTTACTCGTTCGGCGGGCTTGGGTACGAGCAGTACTTC	CASSYSFGGLGYEQYF
NA	NA	TRBV9	TRBJ2-5	TGTGCCAGCAGCGTGGGACCGGGGGAGACCCAGTACTTC	CASSVGPGETQYF
NA	few	TRBV5-1	TRBJ1-1	TGCGCCAGCAGACAGCTGAACACTGAAGCTTTCTTT	CASRQLNTEAFF
NA	NA	TRBV28	TRBJ2-7	TGTGCCAGCAGTCAAACTCGGGACAACCGCTACGAGCAGTACTTC	CASSQTRDNRYEQYF
NA	NA	TRBV11-2	TRBJ2-7	TGTGCCAGCAGCTTAGCCCTGGGGGCTTACGAGCAGTACTTC	CASSLALGAYEQYF
TRBD2	NA	TRBV2	TRBJ2-7	TGTGCCAGCAGGAGCGGGGTCTACGAGCAGTACTTC	CASRSGVYEQYF
NA	NA	TRBV2	TRBJ2-7	TGTGCCAGCGCAAACTACGAGCAGTACTTC	CASANYEQYF
NA	NA	TRBV10-3	TRBJ1-2	TGTGCCATCAGTGAGAGCCTGGGGGCTGGCTACACCTTC	CAISESLGAGYTF
TRBD1	NA	TRBV25-1	TRBJ2-7	TGTGCCAGCAGTGGACAGGGAAGAGCCTACGAGCAGTACTTC	CASSGQGRAYEQYF
TRBD2	once	TRBV28	TRBJ2-3	TGTGCCAGCAGTGAATGGACTAGCGGGAACACAGATACGCAGTATTTT	CASSEWTSGNTDTQYF
TRBD2	NA	TRBV15	TRBJ2-1	TGTGCCACCAGCTCCACATCGGGGGGGAGCTCCTACAATGAGCAGTTCTTC	CATSSTSGGSSYNEQFF
TRBD1	once	TRBV7-3	TRBJ2-3	TGTGCCAGCAGCCCTACGACAGGGGTTGATACGCAGTATTTT	CASSPTTGVDTQYF
TRBD2	NA	TRBV9	TRBJ2-1	TGTGCCAGCAGCGGTGCTAGCGGGTACAATGAGCAGTTCTTC	CASSGASGYNEQFF
TRBD1	NA	TRBV6-5	TRBJ1-2	TGTGCCAGCAGTTTGGGACAGGGCCTCTATGGCTACACCTTC	CASSLGQGLYGYTF
NA	NA	TRBV5-5	TRBJ1-1	TGTGCCAGCAGCCTGAACGGCCAAAGACGCGCTGAAGCTTTCTTT	CASSLNGQRRAEAFF
NA	once	TRBV6-1	TRBJ2-7	TGTGCCAGCAGTGAAGGTATGCGGCCGCAGTACTTC	CASSEGMRPQYF
TRBD1	NA	TRBV18	TRBJ1-2	TGTGCCAGCTCACCCGGGACAGGGTCCTATGGCTACACCTTC	CASSPGTGSYGYTF
NA	few	TRBV7-9	TRBJ1-1	TGTGCCAGCAGCTTATCTTCGGCTGAAGCTTTCTTT	CASSLSSAEAFF
TRBD1	NA	TRBV5-1	TRBJ1-4	TGCGCCAGCAGCTTGGGGCAGGGGGCTAATGAAAAACTGTTTTTT	CASSLGQGANEKLFF
NA	NA	TRBV6-5	TRBJ2-3	TGTGCCAGCAGTTTCGGGGCTCTAACAAACACAGATACGCAGTATTTT	CASSFGALTNTDTQYF
NA	NA	TRBV18	TRBJ1-1	TGTGCCAGCCGTGGGGGGCTGGACACTGAAGCTTTCTTT	CASRGGLDTEAFF
NA	NA	TRBV10-3	TRBJ1-3	TGTGCCATCAGTGAGTCGAGTCTAGGAAACACCATATATTTT	CAISESSLGNTIYF
TRBD1	NA	TRBV5-1	TRBJ1-3	TGCGCCAGCAGCATACAGGGGGCGCGAGGAAACACCATATATTTT	CASSIQGARGNTIYF
NA	once	TRBV29-1	TRBJ2-5	TGCAGCGTTGAGCGCCAAGAGACCCAGTACTTC	CSVERQETQYF
NA	few	TRBV5-1	TRBJ1-4	TGCGCCAGTCGTAGCGGGTCGGCTAATGAAAAACTGTTTTTT	CASRSGSANEKLFF
NA	NA	TRBV7-7	TRBJ2-6	TGTGCCAGCAGCCCCGGAGGGTCTGGGGCCAACGTCCTGACTTTC	CASSPGGSGANVLTF
TRBD1	NA	TRBV5-1	TRBJ1-1	TGCGCCAGCAGCCCACCTGGGGACAGCTACACTGAAGCTTTCTTT	CASSPPGDSYTEAFF
NA	NA	TRBV4-2	TRBJ2-2	TGTGCCAGCAGCCAAGGAACAGCAAGGAACACCGGGGAGCTGTTTTTT	CASSQGTARNTGELFF
NA	NA	TRBV18	TRBJ1-5	TGTGCCAGCTCACCCACCCCGGGGAGTCAGCCCCAGCATTTT	CASSPTPGSQPQHF
NA	NA	TRBV7-2	TRBJ1-2	TGTGCCAGCAGCCCGTCGTTGGGGGGGCGCCACTATGGCTACACCTTC	CASSPSLGGRHYGYTF
NA	NA	TRBV29-1	TRBJ1-1	TGCAGCGTTGTTGAGCCCCAATCTGGCGCTTTCTTT	CSVVEPQSGAFF
TRBD1	once	TRBV9	TRBJ2-5	TGTGCCAGCAGTCCGACAGGGACGATAAAGTACCAAGAGACCCAGTACTTC	CASSPTGTIKYQETQYF
NA	NA	TRBV5-1	TRBJ2-2	TGCGCCAGCGGCAGGGACACAGTGAACACCGGGGAGCTGTTTTTT	CASGRDTVNTGELFF